This TCR beta chain originates from a study of OX40 agonist ivuxolimab in advanced cancers. As for the study more broadly: Ivuxolimab, which targeted the costimulatory receptor OX40 (CD134), was an agonistic, fully human IgG2 monoclonal antibody. Of the approximately 53 patients in dose escalation, 19 had hepatocellular carcinoma, some 15 had melanoma, 9 had renal cell carcinoma and 9 had head and neck cancer. Partial responses occurred in three dose-escalation patients: two with cutaneous melanoma and one with hepatocellular carcinoma. Prior anti-PD-1, anti-PD-L1 or anti-CTLA-4 therapy was permitted, and approximately 40% of dose-escalation patients had received checkpoint inhibitors. Intravenous ivuxolimab was administered to patients every 2 weeks at six dose levels: 0.01, 0.1, 0.3, 1.5, 3 and 10 mg/kg. The point of sequencing TCRbeta in the periphery was to test whether ivuxolimab changed TCR sequence diversity and drove clonal T-cell expansion. The paper reports the monotherapy dose-escalation portion (N = 52 patients) of the phase I ivuxolimab trial. The dose-escalation cohort was roughly 87% male with a mean age of around 62 years, ranging from roughly 20 to 80. Study-wide findings and limitations: After ivuxolimab, CD8+ T cells had more expanded clones than CD4+ T cells on average. Clonal expansion of both CD4+ and CD8+ blood T cells was observed from baseline to week 6 at doses 0.1 to 3.0 mg/kg. Low levels of normalized T-cell clonal expansion were also seen in some patients who did not respond. In the 0.1-3.0 mg/kg groups, partial responders were among the patients with the lowest normalized peripheral clonal expansion, particularly in CD8+ T cells. The antigen specificity of the clonally expanded peripheral T cells was not determined.

With respect to this clone: Its target antigen remains unknown. No base qualities exist here, and no much larger clone lies one base off it.

The trial excluded patients who had a history of autoimmune disease or were on systemic immunosuppression. Peripheral blood for TCR sequencing was collected from all dose cohorts at baseline, on cycle 4 day 1, and on cycle 7 day 1. Samples came from an open-label, multicenter, first-in-human phase I dose-escalation trial of ivuxolimab. The trial enrolled adults with locally advanced or metastatic head and neck squamous cell, hepatocellular, melanoma or renal cell carcinoma. CD4+ and CD8+ T cells were sorted separately from peripheral blood before TCR sequencing. At the junction V is shortened by 0 bases and J by 8 bases, with 7 bases in between. The germline V gene gives CDR1 as SNHLY and CDR2 as FYNNEI. Including the terminal cysteine and phenylalanine, the CDR3 comprises 12 residues. The retained sequence is limited to the CDR3, 36 bases, with the frame set at the first base. To sequence the TCRbeta CDR3 region, genomic DNA was isolated from the sorted cells. TCRbeta CDR3 regions were sequenced using the immunoSEQ Assay. Sourced from immuneACCESS, this table was stored by TCRdb with only in-frame sequences that have V and J called. A share of the clones is absent; for the studies checked, an unresolved V gene accounts for under half, and the remainder has no known explanation. Recorded for this sample are approximately 66,000 clones; around 85% of them occurred a single time. The top ten hold about 0.76% of the sample.

The source material was CD4+ or CD8+ T cells sorted from blood, sampled in a trial of the OX40 agonist ivuxolimab. The sequence is built from TRBV2 and TRBJ1-2, with no reliable assignment of the D segment. The receptor was derived from an adult with an advanced solid tumor such as melanoma, head and neck, liver or kidney cancer. The CDR3 has the sequence CASSEAPGGYTF. The nucleotide sequence reads as follows: TGTGCCAGCAGTGAAGCGCCCGGGGGCTACACCTTC.